A selection of T cell receptor beta chains follows, all from one sample in a study of PD-L1 blockade in urothelial cancer. TCRdb's copy holds only in-frame clones and misses some; the assay was immunoSEQ multiplex PCR. Of 60,000 to 75,000 clones listed, roughly 84% are singletons. The sequenced sample was PBMCs, obtained around atezolizumab (anti-PD-L1) treatment. All receptors derive from a woman in her seventies with urothelial cancer. Both conserved end residues are part of each CDR3. D genes are given only for firm matches. A row's size may be missing; if present it is once, few, many or a size class.

d_call,j_call,v_call,clone_size,cdr3_nt,cdr3_aa
TRBD2,TRBJ2-1,TRBV7-9,NA,TGTGCCAGCAGCCAAATAGCGGGGGGTTACAATGAGCAGTTCTTC,CASSQIAGGYNEQFF
NA,TRBJ2-7,TRBV13,NA,TGTGCCAGCAGCTCGCTAAGGGGCTCCTACGAGCAGTACTTC,CASSSLRGSYEQYF
TRBD1,TRBJ2-7,TRBV29-1,NA,TGTAGCGTTGTCCCGACAGGGTTCATCTCCGAGCAGTACTTC,CSVVPTGFISEQYF
NA,TRBJ1-2,TRBV28,NA,TGTGCCAGCAGTTCGGGACAAGTGCGCTATGGCTACACCTTC,CASSSGQVRYGYTF
NA,TRBJ1-1,TRBV30,few,TGTGCCTGGAGTCGGACACAGAACACTGAAGCTTTCTTT,CAWSRTQNTEAFF
TRBD1,TRBJ2-1,TRBV18,NA,TGTGCCAGCTCACGAACCCCGGGACAGGGGATCGATGAGCAGTTCTTC,CASSRTPGQGIDEQFF
TRBD2,TRBJ2-3,TRBV5-1,NA,TGCGCCAGCAGCTTAAGAGCGGGGGGTAGCACAGATACGCAGTATTTT,CASSLRAGGSTDTQYF
NA,TRBJ2-5,TRBV18,few,TGTGCCAGCTCACCACCGGGCGGGGTCCTAGAGACCCAGTACTTC,CASSPPGGVLETQYF
TRBD1,TRBJ1-6,TRBV18,NA,TGTGCCAGCTCACCACAGGGGGCATGGAATTCACCCCTCCACTTT,CASSPQGAWNSPLHF
TRBD1,TRBJ2-5,TRBV6-1,NA,TGTGCCAGCAGTGCCACCTCCGGGACAGGTGGAGGCTGGGAGACCCAGTACTTC,CASSATSGTGGGWETQYF
TRBD1,TRBJ2-4,TRBV30,NA,TGTGCCTGGAGTGGGAACAGGGGGCACAAAAACATTCAGTACTTC,CAWSGNRGHKNIQYF
TRBD1,TRBJ1-2,TRBV23-1,few,TGCGCCAGCAGTTCTTTTCTGGGACAGGGGTACTATGGCTACACCTTC,CASSSFLGQGYYGYTF
NA,TRBJ1-4,TRBV6-1,NA,TGTGCCAGCCCGGGTGAAAAACTGTTTTTT,CASPGEKLFF
TRBD1,TRBJ1-2,TRBV6-6,NA,TGTGCCAGCAGTTACGAGTCCCTTACAGGGGGGTTTGGCTACACCTTC,CASSYESLTGGFGYTF
NA,TRBJ2-2,TRBV5-4,NA,TGTGCCAGCAGCTTTTGGGGAGGCACCGGGGAGCTGTTTTTT,CASSFWGGTGELFF
NA,TRBJ1-1,TRBV19,NA,TGTGCCAGTAGTACGACTTTGAACACTGAAGCTTTCTTT,CASSTTLNTEAFF
NA,TRBJ1-6,TRBV10-1,NA,TGCGCCAGCAGTTTGGACACTAATTCACCCCTCCACTTT,CASSLDTNSPLHF
NA,TRBJ1-2,TRBV5-1,NA,TGCGCCAGCAGCCCGGACAGTAGCTATGGCTACACCTTC,CASSPDSSYGYTF
NA,TRBJ1-2,TRBV6-6,NA,TGTGCCAGCAGTTACTCGAGCGCCACTAACTATGGCTACACCTTC,CASSYSSATNYGYTF
NA,TRBJ2-7,TRBV6-1,NA,TGTGCCAGCACGAGACTGCTAACCTACGAGCAGTACTTC,CASTRLLTYEQYF
TRBD1,TRBJ2-1,TRBV9,NA,TGTGCCAGCAGCGTAGATCCAGGGGGTCTCTACAATGAGCAGTTCTTC,CASSVDPGGLYNEQFF
NA,TRBJ1-4,TRBV9,NA,TGTGCCAGCGGGCGAGGGGAAAAACTGTTTTTT,CASGRGEKLFF
TRBD1,TRBJ2-5,TRBV10-3,few,TGTGCCATCAGGGGGACAGGTGAACAAGAGACCCAGTACTTC,CAIRGTGEQETQYF
NA,TRBJ1-1,TRBV30,NA,TGTGCCTGGAGTACCCTTCGACAGGCCCCACTCACTGAAGCTTTCTTT,CAWSTLRQAPLTEAFF
NA,TRBJ1-5,TRBV5-1,NA,TGCGCCAGCAGCTTCAACGGAGGCAATCAGCCCCAGCATTTT,CASSFNGGNQPQHF
TRBD1,TRBJ1-2,TRBV19,NA,TGTGCCAGTAGAACGGTTCCGGACAGGGGGAACTATGGCTACACCTTC,CASRTVPDRGNYGYTF
NA,TRBJ2-5,TRBV5-1,NA,TGCGCCAGCAGCTTGTGGCAGGGACAAGAGACCCAGTACTTC,CASSLWQGQETQYF
TRBD1,TRBJ2-1,TRBV19,many,TGTGCCAGTAACGTGGGACAGGGATCCTACAATGAGCAGTTCTTC,CASNVGQGSYNEQFF
TRBD1,TRBJ2-3,TRBV5-1,NA,TGCGCCAGCAGCTTGGAGGGGGCTCGCACAGATACGCAGTATTTT,CASSLEGARTDTQYF
NA,TRBJ1-5,TRBV5-6,NA,TGTGCCAGCAGCTCTGGGGGCGCATCTTGGAGCAATCAGCCCCAGCATTTT,CASSSGGASWSNQPQHF